Each of the 2 T cell receptor beta chains below was sequenced from the same sample in a study of T cells in Graves' hyperthyroidism and ophthalmopathy. RNA transcripts gave rise to amplified TCR beta CDR3 regions. When the TCR CDR3 underwent first-round RT-PCR, the HTBI primer set was used. Each CDR3 protein is one row after TCRdb ran MiXCR on the multiplex PCR reads. The sample lists around 490,000 distinct CDR3 sequences, approximately 20% occurring once. The material sequenced was blood. The receptors originated from a man between 35 and 55 years old with Graves' ophthalmopathy.

Regarding this clonotype: Since a much larger clone is just one base distant, this may be a read error. The CDR3 carries no conserved terminal phenylalanine or tryptophan, so it likely arises from a read error. V and J are TRBV28 and TRBJ1-1, with 8 positions matching TRBD1. V was clipped by 6 bases and J by 3 bases; unmatched bases: 3. CDR3 size: 13 residues. Germline values: CDR1 MDHEN, CDR2 SYDVKM. CDR3 nucleotides: TGTGCCAGCAGACCACAGGGGGACACTGAAGCTTTCCTT. Residues: CASRPQGDTEAFL.

The chain employs TRBV6-1 and TRBJ1-3, with D maybe TRBD1 (6 bases). The germline gives CDR1 MNHNS, CDR2 SASEGT. The germline V and J ends were trimmed by 7 bases and 7 bases, with 17 bases remaining between them. This CDR3 has 14 amino acids. The CDR3: CASIAAAGANTIYF. CDR3 coding DNA: TGTGCCAGCATCGCCGCCGCGGGGGCGAACACCATATATTTT.